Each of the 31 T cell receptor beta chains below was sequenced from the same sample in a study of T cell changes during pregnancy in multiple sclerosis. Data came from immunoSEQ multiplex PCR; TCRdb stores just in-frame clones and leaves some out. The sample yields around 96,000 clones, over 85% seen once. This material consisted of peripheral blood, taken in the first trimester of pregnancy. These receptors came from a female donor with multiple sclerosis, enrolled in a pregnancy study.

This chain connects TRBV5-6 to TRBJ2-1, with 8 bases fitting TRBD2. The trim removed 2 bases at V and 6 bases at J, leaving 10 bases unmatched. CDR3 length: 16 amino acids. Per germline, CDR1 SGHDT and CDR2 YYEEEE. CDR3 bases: TGTGCCAGCAGCTTAAGCCGGGGGGGATTAGGCAATGAGCAGTTCTTC. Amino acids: CASSLSRGGLGNEQFF.

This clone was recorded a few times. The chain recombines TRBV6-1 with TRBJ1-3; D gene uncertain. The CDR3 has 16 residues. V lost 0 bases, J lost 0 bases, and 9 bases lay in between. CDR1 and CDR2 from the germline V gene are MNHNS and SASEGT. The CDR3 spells CASSEALQFSGNTIYF. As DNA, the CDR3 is TGTGCCAGCAGTGAAGCGCTTCAGTTCTCTGGAAACACCATATATTTT.

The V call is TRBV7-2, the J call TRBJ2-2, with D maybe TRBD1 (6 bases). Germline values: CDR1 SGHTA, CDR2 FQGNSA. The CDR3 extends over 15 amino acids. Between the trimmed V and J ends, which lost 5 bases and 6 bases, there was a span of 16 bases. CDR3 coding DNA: TGTGCCAGCAGCCCCCAGGGGTCCGCCGCCGGGGAGCTGTTTTTT. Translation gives CASSPQGSAAGELFF.

The CDR3 nucleotides read TGCGCCAGCAGCCACCGGGACAACCCCTACGAGCAGTACTTC. The encoded protein is CASSHRDNPYEQYF. The chain combines TRBV5-1 with TRBJ2-7; D perhaps matches TRBD1 (6 bases). The CDR3 spans 14 residues. With 4 bases removed from V and 2 bases from J, the gap between germline ends came to 13 bases. Germline CDR1 SGHRS, CDR2 YFSETQ.

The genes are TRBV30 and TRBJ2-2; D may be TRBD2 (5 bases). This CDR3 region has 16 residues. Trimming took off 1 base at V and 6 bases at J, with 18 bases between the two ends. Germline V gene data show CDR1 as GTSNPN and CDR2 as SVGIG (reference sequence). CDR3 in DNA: TGTGCCTGGAGTGACCTTGCAGGACTTGCCCCCGGGGAGCTGTTTTTT. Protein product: CAWSDLAGLAPGELFF. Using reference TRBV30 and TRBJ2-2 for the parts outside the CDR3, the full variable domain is SQTIHQWPATLVQPVGSPLSLECTVEGTSNPNLYWYRQAAGRGLQLLFYSVGIGQISSEVPQNLSASRPQDRQFILSSKKLLLSDSGFYLCAWSDLAGLAPGELFFGEGSRLTVL.

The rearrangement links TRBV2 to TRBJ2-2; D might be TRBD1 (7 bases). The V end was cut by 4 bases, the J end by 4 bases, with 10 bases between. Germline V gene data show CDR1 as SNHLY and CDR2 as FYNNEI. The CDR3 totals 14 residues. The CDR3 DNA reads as TGTGCCAGCAGTGGGAGGGGGCTCACCGGGGAGCTGTTTTTT. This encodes CASSGRGLTGELFF.

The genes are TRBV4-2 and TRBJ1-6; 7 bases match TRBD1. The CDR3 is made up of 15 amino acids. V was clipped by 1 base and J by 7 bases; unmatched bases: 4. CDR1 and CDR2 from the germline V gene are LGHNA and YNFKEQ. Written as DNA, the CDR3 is TGTGCCAGCAGCCAAGGACAGGGAGTGAATTCACCCCTCCACTTT. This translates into CASSQGQGVNSPLHF.

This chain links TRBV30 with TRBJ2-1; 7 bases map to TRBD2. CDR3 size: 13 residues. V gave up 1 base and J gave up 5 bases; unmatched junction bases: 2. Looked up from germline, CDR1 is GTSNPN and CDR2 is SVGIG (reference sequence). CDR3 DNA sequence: TGTGCCTGGAGTGCCGGACTAGACAATGAGCAGTTCTTC. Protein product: CAWSAGLDNEQFF. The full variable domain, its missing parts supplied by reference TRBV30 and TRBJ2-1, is SQTIHQWPATLVQPVGSPLSLECTVEGTSNPNLYWYRQAAGRGLQLLFYSVGIGQISSEVPQNLSASRPQDRQFILSSKKLLLSDSGFYLCAWSAGLDNEQFFGPGTRLTVL.

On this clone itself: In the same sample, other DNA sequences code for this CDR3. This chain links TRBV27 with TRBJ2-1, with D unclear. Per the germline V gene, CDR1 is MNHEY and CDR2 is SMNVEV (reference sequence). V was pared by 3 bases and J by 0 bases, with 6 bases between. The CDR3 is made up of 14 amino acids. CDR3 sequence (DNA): TGTGCCAGCAGTTTCACCGGCTCCTACAATGAGCAGTTCTTC. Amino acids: CASSFTGSYNEQFF.

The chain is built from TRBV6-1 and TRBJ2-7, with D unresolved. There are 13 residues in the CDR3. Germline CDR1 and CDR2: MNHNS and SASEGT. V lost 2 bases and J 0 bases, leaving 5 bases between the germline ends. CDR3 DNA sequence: TGTGCCAGCAGTGAATCGGGCTCCTACGAGCAGTACTTC. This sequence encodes CASSESGSYEQYF.

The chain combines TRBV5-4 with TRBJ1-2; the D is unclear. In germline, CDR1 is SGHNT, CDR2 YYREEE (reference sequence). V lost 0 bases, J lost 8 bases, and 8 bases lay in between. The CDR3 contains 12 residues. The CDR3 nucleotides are TGTGCCAGCAGCTTGGACGGGGTGGGCTACACCTTC. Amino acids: CASSLDGVGYTF.

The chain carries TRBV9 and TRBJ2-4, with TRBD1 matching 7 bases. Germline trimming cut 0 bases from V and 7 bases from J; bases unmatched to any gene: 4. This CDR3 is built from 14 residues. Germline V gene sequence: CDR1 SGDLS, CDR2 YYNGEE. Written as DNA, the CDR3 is TGTGCCAGCAGCGTAGAAGGGGGCTTGAACATTCAGTACTTC. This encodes CASSVEGGLNIQYF.

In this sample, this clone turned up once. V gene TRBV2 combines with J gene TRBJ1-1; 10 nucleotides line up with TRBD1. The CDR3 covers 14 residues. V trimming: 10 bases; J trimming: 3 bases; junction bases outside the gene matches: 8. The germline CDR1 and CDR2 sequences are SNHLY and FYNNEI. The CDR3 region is CATFGQGGDTEAFF. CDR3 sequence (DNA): TGTGCCACCTTCGGACAGGGGGGGGACACTGAAGCTTTCTTT.

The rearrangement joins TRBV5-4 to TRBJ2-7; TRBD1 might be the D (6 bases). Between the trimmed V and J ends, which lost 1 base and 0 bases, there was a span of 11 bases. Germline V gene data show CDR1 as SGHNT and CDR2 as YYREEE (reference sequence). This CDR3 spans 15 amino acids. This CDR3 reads CASSLRQASSYEQYF. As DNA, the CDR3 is TGTGCCAGCAGCTTGCGACAGGCCTCCTCCTACGAGCAGTACTTC.

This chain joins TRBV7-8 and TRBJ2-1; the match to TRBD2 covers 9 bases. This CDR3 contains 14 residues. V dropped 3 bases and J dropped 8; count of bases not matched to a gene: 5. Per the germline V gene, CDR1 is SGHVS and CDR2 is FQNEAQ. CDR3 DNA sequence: TGTGCCAGCAGCTTTGAGCGGGGGGAAGATGAGCAGTTCTTC. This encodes CASSFERGEDEQFF.

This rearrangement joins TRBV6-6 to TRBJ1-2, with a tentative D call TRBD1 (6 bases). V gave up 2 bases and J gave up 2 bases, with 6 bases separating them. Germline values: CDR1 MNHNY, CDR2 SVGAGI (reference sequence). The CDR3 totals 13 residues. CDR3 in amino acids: CASSYDRNYGYTF. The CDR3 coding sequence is TGTGCCAGCAGTTACGACAGGAACTATGGCTACACCTTC.

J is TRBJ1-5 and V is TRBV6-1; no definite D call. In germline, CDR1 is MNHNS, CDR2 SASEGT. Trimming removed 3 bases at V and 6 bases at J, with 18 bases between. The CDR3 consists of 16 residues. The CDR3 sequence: CASSDPRAGSGQPQHF. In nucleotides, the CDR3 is TGTGCCAGCAGTGACCCGCGGGCGGGGTCGGGTCAGCCCCAGCATTTT.

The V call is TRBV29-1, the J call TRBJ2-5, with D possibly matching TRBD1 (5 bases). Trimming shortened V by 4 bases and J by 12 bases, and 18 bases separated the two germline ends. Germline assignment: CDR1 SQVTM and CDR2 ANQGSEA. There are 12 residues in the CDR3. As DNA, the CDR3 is TGCAGCGTTGGGATACAGGACCTGAAGGAGTACTTC. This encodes CSVGIQDLKEYF.

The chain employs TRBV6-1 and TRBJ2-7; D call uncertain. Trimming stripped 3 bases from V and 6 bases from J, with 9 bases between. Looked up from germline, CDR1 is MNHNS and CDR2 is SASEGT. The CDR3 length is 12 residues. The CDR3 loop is CASSEFRLEQYF. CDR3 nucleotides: TGTGCCAGCAGTGAGTTCCGTCTCGAGCAGTACTTC.

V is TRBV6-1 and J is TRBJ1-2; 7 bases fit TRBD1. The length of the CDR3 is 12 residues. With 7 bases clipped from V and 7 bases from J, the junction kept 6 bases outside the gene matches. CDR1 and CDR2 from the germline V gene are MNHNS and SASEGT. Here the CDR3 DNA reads TGTGCCAGCAAACAGGGGTTTAGTGGCTACACCTTC. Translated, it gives CASKQGFSGYTF.

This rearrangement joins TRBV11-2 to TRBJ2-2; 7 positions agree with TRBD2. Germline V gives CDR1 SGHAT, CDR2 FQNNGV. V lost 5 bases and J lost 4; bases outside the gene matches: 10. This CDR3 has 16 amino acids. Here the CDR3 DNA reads TGTGCCAGCAGCACTTACCGGGACTACCTCACCGGGGAGCTGTTTTTT. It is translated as CASSTYRDYLTGELFF.

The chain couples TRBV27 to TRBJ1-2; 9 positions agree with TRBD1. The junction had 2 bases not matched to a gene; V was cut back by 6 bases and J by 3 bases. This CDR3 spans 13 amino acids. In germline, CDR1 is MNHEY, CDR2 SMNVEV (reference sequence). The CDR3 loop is CASRGDRDYGYTF. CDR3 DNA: TGTGCCAGCAGGGGGGACAGGGACTATGGCTACACCTTC.

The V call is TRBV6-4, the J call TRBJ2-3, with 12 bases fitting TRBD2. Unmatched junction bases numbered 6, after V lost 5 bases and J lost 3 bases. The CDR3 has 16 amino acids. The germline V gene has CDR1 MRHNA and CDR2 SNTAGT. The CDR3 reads CASSPGTSGLTDTQYF. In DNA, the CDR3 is TGTGCCAGCAGTCCCGGGACTAGCGGGTTGACAGATACGCAGTATTTT.

CDR3 protein: CASSEVVGGEQFF. Written as DNA, the CDR3 is TGTGCCAGCAGTGAAGTCGTGGGGGGGGAGCAGTTCTTC. V and J are TRBV2 and TRBJ2-1, with 7 bases fitting TRBD2. There are 13 residues in the CDR3. V trimming: 1 base; J trimming: 10 bases; junction bases outside the gene matches: 4. Germline V gene data show CDR1 as SNHLY and CDR2 as FYNNEI.

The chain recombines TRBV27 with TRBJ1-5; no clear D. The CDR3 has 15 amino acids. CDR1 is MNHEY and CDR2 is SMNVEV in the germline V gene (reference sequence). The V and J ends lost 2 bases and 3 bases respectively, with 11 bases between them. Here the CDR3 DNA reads TGTGCCAGCAGTTTAGGACTGAGGGCCAATCAGCCCCAGCATTTT. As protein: CASSLGLRANQPQHF.

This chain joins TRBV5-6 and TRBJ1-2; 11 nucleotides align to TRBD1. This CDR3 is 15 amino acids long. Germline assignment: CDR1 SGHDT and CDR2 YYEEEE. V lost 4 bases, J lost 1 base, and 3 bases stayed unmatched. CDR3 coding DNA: TGTGCCAGCAGCACGGACAGGGGGCATAACTATGGCTACACCTTC. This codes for CASSTDRGHNYGYTF.

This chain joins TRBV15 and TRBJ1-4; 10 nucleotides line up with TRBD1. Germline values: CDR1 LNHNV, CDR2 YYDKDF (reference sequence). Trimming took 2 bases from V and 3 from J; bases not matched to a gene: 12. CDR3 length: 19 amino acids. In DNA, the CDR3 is TGTGCCACCAGCAGATCCGGACAGGGGGTCCTTTGGGCTAATGAAAAACTGTTTTTT. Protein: CATSRSGQGVLWANEKLFF.

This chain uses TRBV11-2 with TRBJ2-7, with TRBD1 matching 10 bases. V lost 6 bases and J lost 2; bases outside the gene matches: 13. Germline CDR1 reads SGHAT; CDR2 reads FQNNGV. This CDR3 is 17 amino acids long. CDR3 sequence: CASSNYPLGTGAYEQYF. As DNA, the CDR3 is TGTGCCAGCAGTAATTACCCCCTGGGGACAGGGGCCTACGAGCAGTACTTC.

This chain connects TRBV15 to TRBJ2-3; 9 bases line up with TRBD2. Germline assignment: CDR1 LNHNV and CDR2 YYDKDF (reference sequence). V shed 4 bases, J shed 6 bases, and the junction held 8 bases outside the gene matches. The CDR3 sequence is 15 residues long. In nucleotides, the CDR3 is TGTGCCACCAGCACTGGCGGGGGGGAGGCGGATACGCAGTATTTT. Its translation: CATSTGGGEADTQYF.

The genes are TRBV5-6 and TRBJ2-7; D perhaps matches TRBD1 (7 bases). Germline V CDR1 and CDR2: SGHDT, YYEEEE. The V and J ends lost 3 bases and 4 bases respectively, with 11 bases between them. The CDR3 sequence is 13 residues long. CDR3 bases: TGTGCCAGCAGCTCCCCAGGGGGGTACGAGCAGTACTTC. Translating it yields CASSSPGGYEQYF.

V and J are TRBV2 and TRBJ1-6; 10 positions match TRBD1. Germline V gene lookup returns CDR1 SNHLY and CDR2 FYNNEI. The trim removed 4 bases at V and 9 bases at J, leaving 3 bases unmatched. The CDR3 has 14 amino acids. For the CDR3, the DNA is TGTGCCAGCAGTGCGGGGACAGGGGTTTCACCCCTCCACTTT. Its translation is CASSAGTGVSPLHF.